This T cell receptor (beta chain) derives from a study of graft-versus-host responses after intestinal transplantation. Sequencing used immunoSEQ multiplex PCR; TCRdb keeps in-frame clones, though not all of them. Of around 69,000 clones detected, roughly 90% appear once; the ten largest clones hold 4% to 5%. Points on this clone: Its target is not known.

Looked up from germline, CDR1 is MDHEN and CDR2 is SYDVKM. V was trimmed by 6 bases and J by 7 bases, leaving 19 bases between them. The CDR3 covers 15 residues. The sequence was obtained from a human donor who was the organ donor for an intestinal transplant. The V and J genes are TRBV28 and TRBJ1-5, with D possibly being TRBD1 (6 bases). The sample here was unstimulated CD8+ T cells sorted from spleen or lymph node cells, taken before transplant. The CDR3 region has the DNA TGTGCCAGCAGCTACGTCACAGGGTGGGACCAGCCCCAGCATTTT. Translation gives CASSYVTGWDQPQHF.